Each of the 16 T cell receptor beta chains below was sequenced from the same sample in a study of T-cell memory formation after mild COVID-19. From the 5' RACE reads, TCRdb called clonotypes with MiXCR, one entry per CDR3 protein. The table records just under 150,000 distinct CDR3 sequences, 15% to 20% of them present only once. The sequencing sample was made of PBMCs or a T cell subset sorted from them (not recorded which). The receptors were gathered from an adult woman who had mild COVID-19 (a few samples of this study predate the infection). Cell type and time point are not known.

The chain combines TRBV5-1 with TRBJ1-2, with 10 positions matching TRBD1. CDR1 and CDR2 (germline): SGHRS, YFSETQ. V shed 1 base, J shed 3 bases, and the junction held 6 bases outside the gene matches. CDR3 length: 16 amino acids. The CDR3, as DNA: TGCGCCAGCAGCTTGTACGGGACAGGGGATCACTATGGCTACACCTTC. It encodes CASSLYGTGDHYGYTF.

This clonotype turned up a few times. The chain employs TRBV19 and TRBJ2-7, with 8 bases lining up with TRBD1. This CDR3 has 14 residues. V gave up 10 bases and J gave up 2 bases; unmatched junction bases: 10. In germline, CDR1 is LNHDA, CDR2 SQIVND (reference sequence). CDR3 loop: CANTQGQVAYEQYF. The CDR3 DNA reads TGTGCCAACACACAGGGACAGGTCGCCTACGAGCAGTACTTC.

The chain has TRBV7-2 and TRBJ1-6; the match to TRBD1 covers 9 bases. CDR1 is SGHTA, CDR2 FQGNSA, per germline. The CDR3 is 14 amino acids. With V trimmed by 5 bases and J by 10 bases, 6 bases remained unmatched. The CDR3 nucleotides read TGTGCCAGCAGCGCCGGACAGGGGAGATCACCCCTCCACTTT. Protein product: CASSAGQGRSPLHF.

This clonotype has just a few counts. This chain joins TRBV20-1 and TRBJ2-7; 14 positions agree with TRBD2. The CDR3 spans 15 residues. Unmatched junction bases numbered 7, after V lost 7 bases and J lost 2 bases. Germline assignment: CDR1 DFQATT and CDR2 SNEGSKA (reference sequence). The CDR3 protein is CSVALTSGGAYEQYF. The CDR3 bases are TGCAGTGTCGCCTTGACTAGCGGGGGGGCCTACGAGCAGTACTTC.

The chain employs TRBV9 and TRBJ2-5; 10 bases line up with TRBD2. This CDR3 has 16 residues. CDR1 is SGDLS and CDR2 is YYNGEE in the germline V gene. The V segment lost 4 bases and the J segment 6 bases; nucleotides outside the gene matches: 12. The CDR3 DNA reads as TGTGCCAGCAGCCCCCTAGCGGGAGTGACCGCGCAGACCCAGTACTTC. Its translation is CASSPLAGVTAQTQYF.

This clonotype has just a few counts. The V and J genes are TRBV3-1 and TRBJ2-1; no firm D call. The ends were cut back, 6 bases at V and 0 bases at J, with 12 bases in the middle. Germline V gives CDR1 LGHDT, CDR2 YNNKEL (reference sequence). This CDR3 has 15 residues. CDR3 region: CASRPDIGSYNEQFF. CDR3 DNA sequence: TGTGCCAGCAGACCTGATATAGGCTCCTACAATGAGCAGTTCTTC.

This clonotype was found a few times. The rearrangement joins TRBV7-6 to TRBJ2-2; D gene ambiguous. The V gene's germline CDR1 is SGHVS and CDR2 FNYEAQ. V was pared by 3 bases and J by 1 base, with 21 bases between. The CDR3 runs to 19 residues. The CDR3 protein is CASSFNPKIKPKNTGELFF. CDR3 bases: TGTGCCAGCAGCTTCAATCCTAAGATAAAACCCAAGAACACCGGGGAGCTGTTTTTT.

The chain couples TRBV20-1 to TRBJ2-3, with D perhaps being TRBD1 or TRBD2 (5 bases each). V lost 2 bases, J lost 10 bases, and 13 bases lay in between. Germline V CDR1 and CDR2: DFQATT, SNEGSKA (reference sequence). The CDR3 is 12 amino acids. The CDR3 nucleotides are TGCAGTGCTAGAACGGGACCCAATCCGCAGTATTTT. Translation gives CSARTGPNPQYF.

This clonotype was counted a few times. The rearrangement links TRBV3-1 to TRBJ1-1, with 7 bases identical to TRBD1. Germline V gives CDR1 LGHDT, CDR2 YNNKEL (reference sequence). The J segment lost 3 bases and the V segment lost 3 bases, leaving 7 bases of the junction unmatched. The CDR3 spans 15 residues. CDR3 sequence reads: CASSHRQGGDTEAFF. For the CDR3, the DNA is TGTGCCAGCAGCCATAGACAGGGTGGAGACACTGAAGCTTTCTTT.

There are a few counts of this clonotype. The chain employs TRBV7-9 and TRBJ2-1; D gene ambiguous. The germline CDR1 and CDR2 sequences are SEHNR and FQNEAQ (reference sequence). This CDR3 spans 13 amino acids. Trimming removed 3 bases at V and 4 bases at J, with 7 bases between. This CDR3 is CASSFGVYNEQFF. The CDR3 region has the DNA TGTGCCAGCAGCTTCGGAGTTTACAATGAGCAGTTCTTC. Filled out from reference TRBV7-9 and TRBJ2-1, the complete variable domain reads DTGVSQNPRHKITKRGQNVTFRCDPISEHNRLYWYRQTLGQGPEFLTYFQNEAQLEKSRLLSDRFSAERPKGSFSTLEIQRTEQGDSAMYLCASSFGVYNEQFFGPGTRLTVL.

The chain carries TRBV6-5 and TRBJ2-7, with 8 bases lining up with TRBD1. The CDR3 runs 16 residues. V gave up 5 bases and J gave up 1 base; unmatched junction bases: 10. Germline CDR1 and CDR2: MNHEY and SVGAGI. The DNA for the CDR3 is TGTGCCAGCAGTCCGCTCAACAGGGGGAATTCCTACGAGCAGTACTTC. This translates into CASSPLNRGNSYEQYF.

This clonotype was counted only a few times. The chain joins TRBV7-2 to TRBJ1-1; D remains ambiguous. The CDR3 covers 14 residues. V dropped 0 bases and J dropped 3 bases, with 8 bases sitting between them. Germline assignment: CDR1 SGHTA and CDR2 FQGNSA. The CDR3 DNA sequence: TGTGCCAGCAGCTTAGCCGGGCTGGACACTGAAGCTTTCTTT. Its protein is CASSLAGLDTEAFF.

This chain links TRBV7-2 with TRBJ2-7; D unclear. Germline V gives CDR1 SGHTA, CDR2 FQGNSA. With 1 base removed from V and 3 bases from J, the gap between germline ends came to 10 bases. CDR3 length: 14 amino acids. Here the CDR3 DNA reads TGTGCCAGCAGCTTAGGGCACAGAGTCTACGAGCAGTACTTC. Translating gives CASSLGHRVYEQYF. Looking up the rest from reference TRBV7-2 and TRBJ2-7 gives the full variable domain: GAGVSQSPSNKVTEKGKDVELRCDPISGHTALYWYRQSLGQGLEFLIYFQGNSAPDKSGLPSDRFSAERTGGSVSTLTIQRTQQEDSAVYLCASSLGHRVYEQYFGPGTRLTVT.

This clonotype was found a few times. V is TRBV5-1 and J is TRBJ1-1; 9 nucleotides align to TRBD1. With V trimmed by 3 bases and J by 4 bases, 4 bases remained unmatched. This CDR3 region has 14 residues. Germline CDR1 and CDR2: SGHRS and YFSETQ. Here the CDR3 reads CASSWTGVSTEAFF. The CDR3 bases are TGCGCCAGCAGCTGGACAGGGGTGAGCACTGAAGCTTTCTTT.

V is TRBV12-3 or TRBV12-4 and J is TRBJ2-7; 9 positions match TRBD2. The CDR3 spans 14 residues. After removal of 6 bases from V and 0 bases from J, the junction contained 3 bases not matched to a gene. The CDR3 DNA follows: TGTGCCAGCAGAAAGCGGGGGGCCTCCTACGAGCAGTACTTC. As protein: CASRKRGASYEQYF.

This rearrangement joins TRBV24-1 to TRBJ1-2; D gene uncertain. Per germline, CDR1 KGHDR and CDR2 SFDVKD. The CDR3 has 12 residues. Trimming removed 4 bases from V and 8 bases from J, with 10 bases in between. The CDR3 DNA follows: TGTGCCACCAGTGACCCCAGCGACGGCTACACCTTC. It specifies CATSDPSDGYTF.